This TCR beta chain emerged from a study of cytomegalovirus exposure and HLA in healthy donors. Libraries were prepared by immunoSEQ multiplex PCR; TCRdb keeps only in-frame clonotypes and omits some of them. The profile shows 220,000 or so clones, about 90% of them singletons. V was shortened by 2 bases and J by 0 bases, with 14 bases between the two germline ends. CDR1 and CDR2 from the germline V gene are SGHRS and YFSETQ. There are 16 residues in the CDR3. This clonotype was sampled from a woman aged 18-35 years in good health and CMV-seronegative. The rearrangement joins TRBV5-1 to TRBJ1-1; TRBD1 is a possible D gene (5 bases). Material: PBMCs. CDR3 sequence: CASSFYLGGMNTEAFF. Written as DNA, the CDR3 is TGCGCCAGCAGCTTTTATCTCGGGGGGATGAACACTGAAGCTTTCTTT. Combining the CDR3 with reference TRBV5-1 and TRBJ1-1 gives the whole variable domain KAGVTQTPRYLIKTRGQQVTLSCSPISGHRSVSWYQQTPGQGLQFLFEYFSETQRNKGNFPGRFSGRQFSNSRSEMNVSTLELGDSALYLCASSFYLGGMNTEAFFGQGTRLTVV.